Shown below are 3 T cell receptor beta chains from a single sample sequenced in a study of blood T cell repertoires in COVID-19. Sequencing was performed with immunoSEQ multiplex PCR; in TCRdb, only in-frame clones are kept and a portion is missing. Of 150,000 or so clones listed, 76% are singletons. Sample: peripheral blood. The origin of the receptors is a woman at least 80 years old with active or convalescent COVID-19.

This clone was seen a handful of times. V gene TRBV24-1 combines with J gene TRBJ2-1, with 8 bases aligning to TRBD2. The CDR3 spans 14 residues. CDR1 is KGHDR, CDR2 SFDVKD, per germline. V was pared by 4 bases and J by 6 bases, with 4 bases of the junction left unmatched. The CDR3 DNA reads as TGTGCCACCAGTGACCGGACTAGCCGCAATGAGCAGTTCTTC. Translated, it gives CATSDRTSRNEQFF.

There are a few counts of this clone. This chain connects TRBV6-2 or TRBV6-3 to TRBJ1-1; D gene ambiguous. This CDR3 is built from 13 residues. The V end was cut by 2 bases, the J end by 1 base, with 5 bases between. Germline V gives CDR1 MNHEY, CDR2 SVGEGT. CDR3 protein: CASSYGQNTEAFF. The DNA of the CDR3 is TGTGCCAGCAGTTACGGGCAGAACACTGAAGCTTTCTTT.

The DNA for the CDR3 is TGCAGTGCTAGTGATGCGGGGCTAGGGACTGAAGCTTTCTTT. This sequence encodes CSASDAGLGTEAFF. The V and J genes are TRBV20-1 and TRBJ1-1; D may be TRBD1 (5 bases). This CDR3 is built from 14 residues. V was shortened by 3 bases and J by 5 bases, with 16 bases between the two germline ends. Germline V gives CDR1 DFQATT, CDR2 SNEGSKA (reference sequence).